These 9 T cell receptor beta chains were sequenced from one sample in a study of blood T cell repertoires in COVID-19. Libraries were prepared by immunoSEQ multiplex PCR; TCRdb keeps only in-frame clonotypes and omits some of them. The table records around 200,000 clones, around 87% of them present only once. Sequencing was done on a sample of peripheral blood. Receptors were obtained from a woman younger than 30 who had recovered from COVID-19.

The CDR3 DNA reads as TGTGCCAGCAGTCGGAGGACTAGCGGGAGTGTCGGGGAGCTGTTTTTT. Its protein is CASSRRTSGSVGELFF. The rearrangement joins TRBV27 to TRBJ2-2; 13 bases match TRBD2. Germline CDR1 is MNHEY and CDR2 is SMNVEV (reference sequence). This CDR3 is 16 amino acids long. The trim removed 5 bases at V and 7 bases at J, leaving 7 bases unmatched.

The rearrangement uses TRBV24-1 and TRBJ2-3; 12 nucleotides line up with TRBD2. CDR3 size: 17 residues. Germline loops: CDR1 KGHDR, CDR2 SFDVKD. V shed 4 bases, J shed 4 bases, and the junction held 8 bases outside the gene matches. CDR3 sequence reads: CATSDSRLAGVPDTQYF. The CDR3 DNA is TGTGCCACCAGTGACTCTAGACTAGCGGGAGTACCAGATACGCAGTATTTT.

This sequence joins TRBV19 and TRBJ1-5, with D uncertain. V shed 9 bases and J shed 4 bases, with 16 bases lying between them. The CDR3 length is 14 residues. Germline assignment: CDR1 LNHDA and CDR2 SQIVND (reference sequence). The CDR3 DNA reads TGTGCCAGCCGGGCACTCGGAGGAAATCAGCCCCAGCATTTT. This codes for CASRALGGNQPQHF.

This clone appeared a single time. The V and J genes are TRBV13 and TRBJ1-1; TRBD1 is a possible D gene (5 bases). The length of the CDR3 is 17 residues. V was trimmed by 0 bases and J by 2 bases, leaving 16 bases between them. Germline CDR1 is PRHDT and CDR2 is FYEKMQ (reference sequence). CDR3 residues: CASSLGLGDSLNTEAFF. The CDR3 DNA is TGTGCCAGCAGCTTAGGCCTTGGCGACAGCCTCAACACTGAAGCTTTCTTT.

The rearrangement joins TRBV11-3 to TRBJ2-5; 9 bases fit TRBD1. Germline CDR1 is SGHNT and CDR2 is YENEEA. The V gene end was trimmed by 5 bases and the J gene end by 4 bases; junction bases not matched to a gene: 8. This CDR3 region has 15 residues. Here the CDR3 DNA reads TGTGCCAGCAGCCTCCGGGACAGGGTGGGAGAGACCCAGTACTTC. It translates to CASSLRDRVGETQYF. Full variable domain (remainder filled in from reference TRBV11-3 and TRBJ2-5): EAGVVQSPRYKIIEKKQPVAFWCNPISGHNTLYWYLQNLGQGPELLIRYENEEAVDDSQLPKDRFSAERLKGVDSTLKIQPAELGDSAVYLCASSLRDRVGETQYFGPGTRLLVL.

V is TRBV2 and J is TRBJ1-5; D is perhaps TRBD1 (6 bases). CDR3 length: 14 amino acids. The germline CDR1 and CDR2 sequences are SNHLY and FYNNEI. V was shortened by 7 bases and J by 7 bases, with 17 bases between the two germline ends. This chain's CDR3 is CASNLQGPRQPQHF. The DNA for the CDR3 is TGTGCCAGCAATCTACAGGGCCCGAGGCAGCCCCAGCATTTT.

This chain uses TRBV2 with TRBJ1-5; 9 bases line up with TRBD1. The ends lost 7 bases at V and 2 bases at J; junction bases unmatched: 9. Per the germline V gene, CDR1 is SNHLY and CDR2 is FYNNEI. This CDR3 comprises 16 residues. The CDR3 coding sequence is TGTGCCAGCACACGGGACAGGGTTTCGCGCAATCAGCCCCAGCATTTT. This translates into CASTRDRVSRNQPQHF.

V is TRBV7-2 and J is TRBJ1-1, with D maybe TRBD1 (5 bases). Germline values: CDR1 SGHTA, CDR2 FQGNSA. This CDR3 has 14 residues. V shed 1 base and J shed 1 base, with 7 bases lying between them. CDR3 in amino acids: CASSLGTGNTEAFF. In nucleotides, the CDR3 is TGTGCCAGCAGCTTAGGTACAGGGAACACTGAAGCTTTCTTT.

The chain has TRBV7-9 and TRBJ2-7; possibly TRBD2 for D (5 bases). This CDR3 contains 14 residues. V dropped 7 bases and J dropped 2 bases, with 15 bases sitting between them. Germline V lookup: CDR1 SEHNR, CDR2 FQNEAQ (reference sequence). The CDR3: CASTFGEFPYEQYF. The DNA of the CDR3 is TGTGCCAGCACATTTGGGGAGTTTCCCTACGAGCAGTACTTC.